The clone carrying this T cell receptor (beta chain) appeared a few times. This entry is derived from a study of T cells in Graves' hyperthyroidism and ophthalmopathy. This CDR3 spans 17 amino acids. The V end lost 4 bases, the J end lost 0 bases, and 16 bases lay between the germline ends. Germline V lookup: CDR1 SGHTA, CDR2 FQGTGA. TCR beta CDR3 regions were amplified from RNA. An initial round of RT-PCR targeting the TCR CDR3 relied on the HTBI primer set. TCRdb re-called the multiplex PCR reads with MiXCR, one entry per CDR3 protein. The sample carries around 380,000 distinct CDR3 sequences, 13% recorded once.

The specimen sequenced was blood. This clonotype was obtained from a man aged 30 to 45 with Graves' hyperthyroidism that later progressed to Graves' ophthalmopathy. The rearrangement joins TRBV7-3 to TRBJ2-4, with D possibly TRBD1 on 6 matching bases. CDR3 coding DNA: TGTGCCAGCAGCTCCCCGACAGGATGGCTAGCCAAAAACATTCAGTACTTC. Encoded protein: CASSSPTGWLAKNIQYF.